The sequence of this TCR beta chain was determined in a study of siplizumab effects on memory and regulatory T cells (dated by TCRdb to the late 2010s). Notes on the research overall: The study looked at the effect of siplizumab, an anti-CD2 antibody, on alloreactive T-cell subsets in allogeneic mixed lymphocyte reactions made from human PBMCs. Study-level results and caveats: Whether proliferating Tregs from siplizumab cultures actually had suppressive function was not functionally confirmed. The cumulative frequency of alloreactive sequences that could be traced back to unstimulated CD4+ memory T cells was significantly reduced by siplizumab. Because sequences at frequencies below about 10^-5 were poorly captured, only a minor fraction of alloreactive clones could be mapped back to unstimulated subsets. Among mappable alloreactive CD4+ clones, an average Treg-derived fraction of about 70% was observed with siplizumab, compared with 25% to 30% in control reactions. Unstimulated naive T cells appeared more diverse than memory T cells, and naive cells seemed to contribute substantially to the alloresponse. About 80-96% of proliferating CD4+ or CD8+ clones could not be given a naive or memory phenotype.

Sorted unstimulated T cells, along with proliferating T cells recovered from mixed lymphocyte reactions, underwent TCRbeta CDR3 sequencing. Fresh whole blood from nine to ten HLA-typed healthy donors was used as the source from which PBMCs were isolated. To map where alloreactive clones came from, unstimulated CD4+ regulatory T cells were FACS-sorted. As regards this clone: The antigen it binds to is not known. No quality values exist for individual bases; no much larger clone is one base distant.

V gives up 0 bases and J gives up 6 bases, and the segment between their germline ends measures 16 bases. CDR1 SGHRS and CDR2 YFSETQ were looked up in the germline V gene. The CDR3 has 15 amino acids, counting the end cysteine and phenylalanine. Only the CDR3 region is kept as DNA, spanning 45 bases read in frame from base 1. Libraries came from the immunoSEQ multiplex PCR assay. Each sample had 90,000 to 100,000 TCR templates assayed by the deep sequencing platform. Genomic DNA extracted from sorted T cells was used for TCRbeta CDR3 sequencing. Under the source paper's analysis protocol: The R programming language was used for the clonal analysis of the TCRbeta CDR3 data. Comparing unstimulated samples against CFSE-low samples taken after the reaction was how alloreactive CD4+ and CD8+ clones were defined. Alloreactive CD4+ clones were assigned to regulatory or non-regulatory origin by matching sequences to sorted unstimulated Treg and non-Treg repertoires. What TCRdb holds here is the immuneACCESS table cut down to in-frame rearrangements. Part of the clones is not present; checked against another copy, under half of the missing clones reflect an unresolved V gene, and the others are unexplained. V, J and clone size were drawn from that table, and D and trimming were deduced from the DNA. The sample table holds roughly 100,000 clones, of which over 90% were seen once. The ten largest make up 0.55% to 0.7% of the sample.

This TCR came from a human donor in good health. The sequence links TRBV5-1 to TRBJ2-7, with a tentative D gene TRBD1 over 7 matching bases. Sequenced: Tregs sorted from blood. The nucleotide sequence reads as follows: TGCGCCAGCAGCTTGGCAGGGGGGAGTGCTGCCGAGCAGTACTTC. Translated, this is CASSLAGGSAAEQYF.